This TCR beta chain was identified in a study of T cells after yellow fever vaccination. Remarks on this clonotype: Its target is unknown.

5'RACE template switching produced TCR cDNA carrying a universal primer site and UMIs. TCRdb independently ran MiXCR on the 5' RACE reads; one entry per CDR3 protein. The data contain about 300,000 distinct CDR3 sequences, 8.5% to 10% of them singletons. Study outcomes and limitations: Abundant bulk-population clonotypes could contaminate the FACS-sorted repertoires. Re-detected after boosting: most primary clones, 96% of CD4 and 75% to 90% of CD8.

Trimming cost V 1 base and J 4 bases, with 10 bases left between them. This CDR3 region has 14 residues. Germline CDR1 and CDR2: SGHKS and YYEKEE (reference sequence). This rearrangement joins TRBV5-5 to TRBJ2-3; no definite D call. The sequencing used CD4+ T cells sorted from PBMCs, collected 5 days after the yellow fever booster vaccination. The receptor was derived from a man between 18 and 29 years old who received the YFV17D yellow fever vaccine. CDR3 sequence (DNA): TGTGCCAGCAGCTTGCAGGTGGGCCCAGATACGCAGTATTTT. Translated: CASSLQVGPDTQYF.